The 11 T cell receptor beta chains below all came from one sample that was sequenced in a study of T-cell memory formation after mild COVID-19. TCRdb processed the 5' RACE reads anew with MiXCR; each CDR3 protein has one entry. Of tens of thousands of distinct CDR3 sequences listed, 10% to 15% are singletons. Material for sequencing was PBMCs or a T cell subset sorted from them (not recorded which). The receptors come from an adult woman who had mild COVID-19 (a few samples of this study predate the infection). Cell type and time point are not known.

This clonotype was detected a few times. The chain combines TRBV6-6 with TRBJ2-3, with 7 nucleotides matching TRBD1. From germline, CDR1 is MNHNY and CDR2 SVGAGI (reference sequence). The CDR3 consists of 16 residues. J gave up 3 bases and V 5 bases, and 11 bases lay outside the gene matches. This CDR3 reads CASSKYRGSETDTQYF. The CDR3 DNA reads TGTGCCAGCAGTAAATACAGGGGATCGGAGACAGATACGCAGTATTTT.

Only a few counts were recorded for this clonotype. The chain carries TRBV3-1 and TRBJ2-3; TRBD2 agrees at 12 bases. Trimming removed 4 bases from V and 2 bases from J; junction bases left unmatched: 4. The CDR3 totals 16 residues. Looked up from germline, CDR1 is LGHDT and CDR2 is YNNKEL (reference sequence). The CDR3 reads CASSPGTSGYTDTQYF. In DNA, the CDR3 is TGTGCCAGCAGCCCTGGGACTAGCGGGTACACAGATACGCAGTATTTT.

This clonotype appeared a few times. This chain joins TRBV30 and TRBJ2-7; TRBD2 aligns across 10 bases. From germline, CDR1 is GTSNPN and CDR2 SVGIG (reference sequence). The CDR3 has 13 residues. CDR3 residues: CSRTLAGSGEQYF. In DNA form, the CDR3 reads TGTTCTCGGACACTAGCGGGGTCCGGCGAGCAGTACTTC.

This clonotype was detected a few times. V gene TRBV4-1 combines with J gene TRBJ2-1; 9 nucleotides agree with TRBD2. This CDR3 is built from 14 residues. In germline, CDR1 is MGHRA, CDR2 YSYEKL. The V gene end was trimmed by 7 bases and the J gene end by 7 bases; junction bases not matched to a gene: 8. The CDR3 coding sequence is TGCGCCAGCACGCCGGGACTAGCAATGAATGAGCAGTTCTTC. Encoded protein: CASTPGLAMNEQFF.

The V gene is TRBV11-2, the J gene TRBJ2-1, with 9 bases fitting TRBD2. CDR3 length: 14 residues. Trimming removed 4 bases from V and 4 bases from J; junction bases left unmatched: 2. The germline V gene encodes CDR1 SGHAT and CDR2 FQNNGV. The CDR3 loop is CASSSSGVYNEQFF. The DNA of the CDR3 is TGTGCCAGCAGCTCTAGCGGGGTGTACAATGAGCAGTTCTTC.

CDR3 nucleotide sequence: TGTGCCAGCAGCGTAGGAGGAGGCGGCAGGGCAGCTAACTATGGCTACACCTTC. It is translated as CASSVGGGGRAANYGYTF. The rearrangement joins TRBV9 to TRBJ1-2, with a possible D match to TRBD1 (5 bases). The CDR3 runs 18 residues. Trimming left V 0 bases short and J 0 bases short, with 18 bases between. Germline lookup yields CDR1 SGDLS and CDR2 YYNGEE.

This clonotype appeared many times. The CDR3 loop reads CASSPPDGQSQETQYF. CDR3 nucleotide sequence: TGTGCCAGCAGCCCACCCGACGGACAGTCCCAAGAGACCCAGTACTTC. The rearrangement uses TRBV7-9 and TRBJ2-5, with D tentatively TRBD1 (6 bases). Germline V gene lookup returns CDR1 SEHNR and CDR2 FQNEAQ (reference sequence). V gave up 5 bases and J gave up 1 base, with 17 bases separating them. There are 16 residues in the CDR3. The full variable domain, its missing parts supplied by reference TRBV7-9 and TRBJ2-5, is DTGVSQNPRHKITKRGQNVTFRCDPISEHNRLYWYRQTLGQGPEFLTYFQNEAQLEKSRLLSDRFSAERPKGSFSTLEIQRTEQGDSAMYLCASSPPDGQSQETQYFGPGTRLLVL.

In this sample, this clonotype turned up a few times. The rearrangement uses TRBV20-1 and TRBJ2-2; D might be TRBD2 (5 bases). V was clipped by 0 bases and J by 2 bases, with 13 bases between them. The CDR3 spans 16 residues. In germline, CDR1 is DFQATT, CDR2 SNEGSKA (reference sequence). This CDR3 is CSARESGGHNTGELFF. The CDR3 coding sequence is TGCAGTGCTAGAGAAAGCGGCGGCCACAACACCGGGGAGCTGTTTTTT.

This clonotype was counted between two and nine times. This sequence joins TRBV2 and TRBJ1-2; D possibly corresponds to TRBD1 (5 bases). This CDR3 is 14 amino acids long. Trimming removed 2 bases at V and 2 bases at J, with 9 bases between. CDR1 is SNHLY, CDR2 FYNNEI, per germline. The CDR3 sequence: CASSESGGNYGYTF. CDR3 nucleotides: TGTGCCAGCAGTGAATCCGGGGGAAACTATGGCTACACCTTC.

This sequence joins TRBV14 and TRBJ2-7, with 10 bases identical to TRBD1. The V gene end was trimmed by 6 bases and the J gene end by 2 bases; junction bases not matched to a gene: 7. The germline V gene has CDR1 SGHDN and CDR2 FVKESK. The CDR3 runs 15 residues. The CDR3 region is CASSSGQGVTYEQYF. The CDR3 DNA reads TGTGCCAGCAGTTCCGGACAGGGGGTGACCTACGAGCAGTACTTC.

The chain combines TRBV3-1 with TRBJ2-7, with D perhaps TRBD1 (6 bases). Germline V lookup: CDR1 LGHDT, CDR2 YNNKEL (reference sequence). V was cut by 6 bases and J by 3 bases, with 12 bases left in between. The CDR3 loop spans 13 amino acids. The CDR3 is CASRGKGGYEQYF. CDR3 coding DNA: TGTGCCAGCAGAGGTAAAGGGGGCTACGAGCAGTACTTC.